This TCR beta chain emerged from a study of control samples from healthy donors and cancer patients. The germline V gene encodes CDR1 LNHNV and CDR2 YYDKDF (reference sequence). Unmatched junction bases numbered 2, after V lost 1 base and J lost 1 base. There are 15 residues in the CDR3. TCRdb's table, derived via immunoSEQ multiplex PCR, lists solely in-frame clones and lacks some. Altogether about 270,000 clones are present, more than 65% being singletons, with the ten largest covering about 14%. The specimen sequenced was PBMCs. The chain carries TRBV15 and TRBJ2-5; 8 bases agree with TRBD2. The clonotype comes from a woman aged 60-75 years with lung cancer. The CDR3 spells CATSRGGTSQETQYF. In nucleotides, the CDR3 is TGTGCCACCAGCAGAGGGGGGACTAGCCAAGAGACCCAGTACTTC.